This T cell receptor (beta chain) was observed in a study of sequential checkpoint blockade in melanoma. Study-wide context: Patients were randomized 1:1 to nivolumab-then-ipilimumab or ipilimumab-then-nivolumab first-line.

The CDR3 loop spans 14 amino acids. V shed 7 bases and J shed 2 bases, with 12 bases lying between them. Germline-derived CDR1 and CDR2 are MNHNY and SVGAGI (reference sequence). TCRdb's copy holds only in-frame clones and misses some; the assay was immunoSEQ multiplex PCR. Here the sample spans tens of thousands of clones, roughly 89% being singletons. Treatment indicated: randomized to nivolumab then ipilimumab (arm A) or the reverse (arm B). This clonotype was sampled from a human donor with melanoma. Sequences were derived from CD8+ T cells sorted from blood (inferred from file names), sampled from a patient given nivolumab and ipilimumab in sequence. The chain has TRBV6-6 and TRBJ2-1; maybe TRBD1 (5 bases). The CDR3 coding sequence is TGTGCCAGCAACCTCAGGGCCCCCTACAATGAGCAGTTCTTC. The encoded protein is CASNLRAPYNEQFF.